In its sample, the clone carrying this T cell receptor beta chain was seen many times. Its antigen is unknown. CDR1 MNHNS and CDR2 SASEGT come from the germline V gene. V was cut by 2 bases and J by 6 bases, with 8 bases left in between. This CDR3 is 13 amino acids long. Isolation of PBMCs was performed on 9.5 to 10 ml fresh peripheral blood. Researchers took RNA transcripts and amplified the TCR beta CDR3 regions from them. HTBI primers drove first-round RT-PCR of the TCR CDR3. Each CDR3 protein is one row after TCRdb ran MiXCR on the multiplex PCR reads. The repertoire includes approximately 400,000 distinct CDR3 sequences, about 13% of them detected once, and more than 20% sits in the top ten. This entry is derived from a study of T cells in Graves' hyperthyroidism and ophthalmopathy. The study's findings and limits: Through a model of 13 V-J features, ophthalmopathy was separated from stable hyperthyroidism. The model's output predicted ophthalmopathy at a median of around 6.9 months prior to onset.

This chain connects TRBV6-1 to TRBJ1-5; D is ambiguous. Sequenced input: blood. The sequence came from a young man with Graves' hyperthyroidism that later progressed to Graves' ophthalmopathy. DNA for the CDR3: TGTGCCAGCAGTGAAATTTTGTCTCAGCCCCAGCATTTT. Encoded protein: CASSEILSQPQHF.